The source of this T cell receptor beta chain is a study of T cell responses to AZD1222 COVID-19 vaccine. Whole-study findings and limits: Donors, mostly white British, included more females; clonal diversity was possibly underestimated. Reports say nearly half of spike-specific TCRs go after unmutated variant regions. Receipt of two AZD1222 doses was followed by a rise in Spike-specific TCR breadth and depth. CD4 TCRs covered the whole spike, strongest at regions 160-218 and 743-854.

Sequencing used immunoSEQ multiplex PCR; TCRdb keeps in-frame clones, though not all of them. This sample has roughly 84,000 clones, with 87% found just once. The sample holds a few counts of this clone. Its antigen is not known. The clonotype was recovered from an adult who received the AZD1222 COVID-19 vaccine. Sequenced here: peripheral blood, sampled 28 days after the second AZD1222 dose.

The CDR3 loop is CASSSSPDRLNQPQHF. The DNA of the CDR3 is TGTGCCAGCAGCTCCTCCCCCGACAGACTAAATCAGCCCCAGCATTTT. The chain carries TRBV7-9 and TRBJ1-5; possible D gene TRBD1, 5 bases. Trimming pared 4 bases from V and 4 bases from J, leaving 17 bases between. There are 16 residues in the CDR3. The germline gives CDR1 SEHNR, CDR2 FQNEAQ (reference sequence).